Given below is one TCR beta chain in context. Its antigen remains unidentified. No much larger clone is present one base from it, and per-base qualities are unavailable. This entry comes from a study of cytomegalovirus exposure and HLA in healthy donors (TCRdb year 2017). Study-wide context: An earlier analysis of 587 of the donors reported about 250 Gb of sequence data and about 100 million unique TCR beta sequences from some 180 million T cells. Roughly 300 gigabases of sequencing data and approximately 91 million unique TCR sequences made up an early release that covered under 750 HLA-typed donors. Of the approximately 400 genotyped donors, 80% to 90% were placed in the genetic ancestry cluster associated with self-reported Caucasian donors. The aim of the study was to test whether cataloging public T cell receptors could identify signatures of past pathogen exposure. Using immunosequencing, the study profiled T cell repertoires from about 610 subjects and related those repertoires to cytomegalovirus serostatus. In addition to the first cohort of 666 subjects, a separate validation cohort of approximately 110 different subjects was used. To predict cytomegalovirus infection status, the study combined high-throughput TCR immunosequencing, statistical association of individual TCRs with disease status, and machine learning. A later analysis re-analyzed previously published TCR beta repertoires from approximately 670 donors and added high-resolution HLA genotyping to study TCR occurrence patterns. The later analysis used no new phenotypic data to find candidate immune exposures, relying instead on TCR beta sequences and their occurrence across donors. An earlier analysis of several hundred of the donors applied high-throughput TCR beta sequencing to assess whether each TCR beta V gene segment acted as functional or pseudogenic. Donor age, sex, ethnicity and CMV serostatus were collected together with the repertoire data. A later genetic analysis used genome-wide SNP genotypes for about 65% of the 666 donors, treating that subset as a discovery cohort. Every repertoire in the discovery cohort had been generated on one and the same sequencing platform. HLA typing included class I and class II loci at four-digit resolution. The number of typed donors differed by locus: roughly 629-640 for A, B, C, DRB1 and DQB1; approximately 530 for DQA1; 606 for DPA1; and about 470 for DPB1. Roughly 5 DR-DQ haplotypes were handled as single units for association and clustering because linkage in the cohort was strong. Across about 370 genotyped donors of the cohort, an average of approximately 240,000 unique TCR beta nucleotide sequences per donor were sequenced, and 15% to 20% of those sequences were non-productive. What the study reported, not specific to this receptor: In a later analysis, HLA-associated TCR beta chains were found to be more clonally expanded and to have lower generation probabilities than equally common non-associated chains. HLA typing was unavailable for some donors at each locus, so association tests used only the typed subset. An association between a missense DCLRE1C variant and V-gene and J-gene trimming of TCR beta chains was found in a later genetic analysis and replicated in an independent cohort. Compared with the approximately 720-donor mean, donors in an Asian-associated ancestry cluster had fewer N-insertions in productive TCRs, according to a later genetic analysis. Some 15 rarely observed V segments, including chromosome 9 orphons, were excluded from the earlier analysis of some 590 of the donors because counts were too low. An earlier analysis of some 560 of the donors showed that most TCR beta V segments appeared in productive rearrangements either about 87% or about 30% of the time, which broadly matched IMGT annotations. A later analysis found that TCR association rates varied across HLA loci, with DRB1 alleles showing the most associated TCRs and HLA-C alleles the fewest. A later analysis reported that several top co-occurrence clusters appeared linked to parvovirus B19, influenza, CMV and Epstein-Barr virus. Most TCR sequences were seen in very few donors, while some public TCRs were found in many individuals. CMV serostatus was the only immune exposure information available for the cohort. Presence/absence analyses assumed roughly uniform sequencing depth across donors, an assumption that may not hold. A cluster of highly shared sequence variants was judged likely to be a technical artifact of the sequencing pipeline. The cohort was sequenced for TCR beta chains only, and without alpha or paired-chain data the features that could be detected were limited. In both the original and validation cohorts, the classifier was reported to diagnose cytomegalovirus status with high specificity and sensitivity. When HLA alleles, especially DR and DQ, strongly co-occurred, attributing TCR associations to individual alleles was difficult. In the study, some 180 TCR beta chains were listed as associated with cytomegalovirus. A further reported finding was that TCR beta sequences accurately predicted the HLA-A and HLA-B alleles for most subjects in the first cohort. Correlated functional status among segregating V segments might reflect linkage disequilibrium, but an unknown experimental factor could not be ruled out. In a later analysis, most CMV-associated TCR beta chains were found to appear HLA-restricted, with HLA associations seemingly driven largely by CMV exposure. The authors suggested that the approach could potentially be extended to other disease states and immunological phenotypes. In vitro tests confirmed that a few of the cytomegalovirus-associated TCR beta chains recognize cytomegalovirus antigens. Some IMGT-functional V segments, including TRBV6-2 and TRBV6-3, could not be distinguished by the 87-base-pair reads and were therefore excluded. In a later analysis, 15,000 to 20,000 TCR beta sequences were associated with specific HLA alleles at a false discovery rate of 0.05.

Libraries were built with the immunoSEQ multiplex PCR assay. For the multiplex PCR, a mixture combining 60 forward primers for TCR Vbeta segments and 13 reverse primers for TCR Jbeta segments was used. A multiplex PCR assay on genomic DNA amplified the CDR3 region of rearranged TCR beta genes. The Illumina HiSeq System was used to sequence the amplified TCR beta libraries as 87-base-pair reads. The published analysis was carried out like this. In a later analysis, approximately 74 million unique TCR beta chains were counted across the 650 to 750 repertoires, and roughly 10 million of these chains were shared by at least two donors. A nearest-neighbor algorithm error-corrected the raw reads and collapsed the reads into unique sequences, merging closely related sequences to remove PCR and sequencing errors. V, D and J gene segments were assigned by aligning CDR3 sequences to IMGT reference sequences. For a sequence to be retained, a match of at least six nucleotides to both a V gene segment and a J gene segment was required. Rearrangements were classified as productive when the CDR3 lacked stop codons and remained in frame with V and J, and all other rearrangements were classified as non-productive. CDR3 was defined according to IMGT convention as the region running from the second conserved V-encoded cysteine to the conserved J-encoded phenylalanine. In an earlier analysis of 500 to 650 of the donors, sequences lacking an unambiguous match to a single V gene segment were excluded. An earlier analysis of a few hundred of the donors called V segments functional above 56.7% productive rearrangements and segregating when the between-donor standard deviation exceeded 5%. To diagnose cytomegalovirus status from the catalog of TCR beta chain sequences, a statistical classification framework was built. In a later analysis, V and J genes were assigned by comparing TCR nucleotide sequences against IMGT/GENE-DB human TR gene sequences. The TCRdist pipeline was used in a later analysis to assign CDR3 sequences and most-parsimonious VDJ recombination scenarios. In a later analysis, each TCR beta chain was defined by its CDR3 amino acid sequence together with its V-gene family, and reads without a unique V-gene family were excluded. A later analysis removed over 500 highly shared, low-generation-probability nucleotide sequences to deal with suspected cross-contamination and a sequencing artifact. In a later analysis, a clonal expansion index was calculated for each public chain from normalized within-repertoire ranks of inferred template counts. In a later analysis, generation probabilities were computed using a VDJ recombination model fitted to out-of-frame rearrangements, and the results were checked against IGoR. In a later analysis, hypergeometric tests were used to score TCR-TCR, TCR-HLA and TCR-CMV co-occurrence, with a repertoire-size bias correction applied to TCR pairs. To estimate false discovery rates, a later analysis permuted the HLA or CMV assignments 20 times. In a later analysis, co-occurring TCRs were grouped with DBSCAN, and TCRdist sequence similarity was added when clustering was performed within HLA-allele-positive subsets. Repertoires with fewer than 30,000 or more than 120,000 public chains were left out of co-occurrence clustering, as were about 5 repertoires with anomalous nucleotide sharing. Imported from immuneACCESS, the table was reduced by TCRdb to in-frame sequences with V and J called. These copies leave out some clones; in studies compared against another copy, an unresolved V gene accounts for under half, and the cause of the remainder is not known. The DNA was the basis for D and trimming; V, J and clone size are from that table. The sample records some 76,000 clones, approximately 80% of which are singletons. The top ten hold about 8.2% of the sample.

Unmatched junction bases come to 4, with V trimmed by 6 bases and J by 6 bases. Measured from the cysteine to the phenylalanine, the CDR3 is 13 residues long. Left in the record is the CDR3 DNA by itself, 39 bases read in frame from the first base. Looking up the germline V gene yields CDR1 MNHNS and CDR2 SASEGT. The cohort consisted of fewer than 700 healthy bone marrow donors. Cohort members were all nominally healthy when sampled, although unrecorded immune exposures were likely present. The donor was CMV seropositive and was included in the group of around 300 seropositive cohort members. Every donor gave a peripheral blood sample, and the peripheral blood mononuclear cells from that sample were used for TCR beta sequencing. The Qiagen DNeasy Blood Extraction Kit was used to extract genomic DNA from the blood cell samples.

The rearrangement combines TRBV6-1 with TRBJ1-2; 10 of the junction bases match TRBD1. Sequencing was carried out using PBMCs. The TCR was taken from a woman aged 40-49 years in good health and CMV-seropositive. The sequence in DNA is TGTGCCAGCAGCCTGGACAGGGGGGATGGCTACACCTTC. This translates into CASSLDRGDGYTF.